The clone carrying this T cell receptor beta chain has just one count. These data originate in a study of blood T cell repertoires in COVID-19. As for the study in general: There were acute and convalescent COVID-19 samples, and they came from the United States, Italy and Spain. From T cells, B-cell-depleted T cells, or PBMCs came the material, which was cDNA or gDNA.

The CDR3 is made up of 12 amino acids. Deletions cut 4 bases from V and 10 bases from J, with 13 bases between. Looked up from germline, CDR1 is MNHEY and CDR2 is SVGAGI. In the study's own analysis: Researchers report that nucleated cell counts were estimated from reference gene primer amplification. Clones were read by immunoSEQ multiplex PCR, and TCRdb kept only the in-frame ones, dropping some. The DNA was the basis for D and trimming; V, J and clone size are from that table. The data hold hundreds of thousands of clones, with approximately 85% observed a single time. Specimen: peripheral blood. The sequence was collected from a human donor in a cohort sampled during active COVID-19. The chain is built from TRBV6-5 and TRBJ1-1, with a possible D match to TRBD1 (6 bases). The DNA of the CDR3 is TGTGCCAGCAGTTCATGGGGCAGGGGAGCTTTCTTT. Its protein product is CASSSWGRGAFF.